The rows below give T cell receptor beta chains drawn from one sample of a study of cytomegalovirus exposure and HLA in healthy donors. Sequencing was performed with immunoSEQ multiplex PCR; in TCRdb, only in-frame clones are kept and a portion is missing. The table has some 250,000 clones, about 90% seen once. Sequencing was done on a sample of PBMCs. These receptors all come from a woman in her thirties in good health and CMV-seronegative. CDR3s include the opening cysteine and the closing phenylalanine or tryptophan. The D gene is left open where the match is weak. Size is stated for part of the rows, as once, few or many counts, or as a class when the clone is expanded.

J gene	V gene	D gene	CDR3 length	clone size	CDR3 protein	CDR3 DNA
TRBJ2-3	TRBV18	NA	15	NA	CASSSSVPSTDTQYF	TGTGCCAGCTCCAGCTCGGTTCCTAGCACAGATACGCAGTATTTT
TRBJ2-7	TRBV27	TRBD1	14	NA	CASSPWTGSYEQYF	TGTGCCAGCAGTCCGTGGACAGGGTCCTACGAGCAGTACTTC
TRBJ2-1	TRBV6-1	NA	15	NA	CASVKAGGLYNEQFF	TGTGCCAGCGTTAAAGCAGGGGGGCTTTACAATGAGCAGTTCTTC
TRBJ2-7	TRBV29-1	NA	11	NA	CSVILDYEQYF	TGCAGCGTGATTTTAGACTACGAGCAGTACTTC
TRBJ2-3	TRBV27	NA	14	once	CASSLSSRTDTQYF	TGTGCCAGCAGTTTATCTAGTCGCACAGATACGCAGTATTTT
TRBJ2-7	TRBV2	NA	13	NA	CASSEAVTYEQYF	TGTGCCAGCAGTGAAGCAGTCACCTACGAGCAGTACTTC
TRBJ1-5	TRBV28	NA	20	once	CASSVYQFLRGGSNNQPQHF	TGTGCCAGCAGCGTTTACCAGTTTCTAAGGGGGGGTTCCAACAATCAGCCCCAGCATTTT
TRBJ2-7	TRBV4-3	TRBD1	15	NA	CASSQGTGGFGEQYF	TGCGCCAGCAGCCAAGGGACAGGGGGCTTCGGTGAGCAGTACTTC
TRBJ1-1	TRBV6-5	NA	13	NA	CASTGGPDTEAFF	TGTGCCAGCACGGGGGGCCCCGACACTGAAGCTTTCTTT
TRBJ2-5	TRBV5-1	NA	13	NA	CASSSDLGETQYF	TGCGCCAGCAGCTCGGACTTGGGAGAGACCCAGTACTTC
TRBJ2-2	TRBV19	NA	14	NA	CASMTGSSVRELFF	TGTGCCAGTATGACAGGAAGCTCCGTACGGGAGCTGTTTTTT
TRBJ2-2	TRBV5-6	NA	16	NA	CASSLRQAGLTGELFF	TGTGCCAGCAGCTTAAGACAGGCTGGTTTGACCGGGGAGCTGTTTTTT
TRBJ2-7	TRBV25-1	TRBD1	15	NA	CASSESGQYSREQYF	TGTGCCAGCAGTGAATCGGGACAGTACTCTCGTGAGCAGTACTTC
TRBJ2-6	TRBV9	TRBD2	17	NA	CASSLSLGGSGANVLTF	TGTGCCAGCAGCCTCTCCCTGGGGGGGTCTGGGGCCAACGTCCTGACTTTC
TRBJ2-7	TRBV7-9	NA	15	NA	CASIQPGLGAYEQYF	TGTGCCAGCATCCAGCCAGGGTTGGGGGCCTACGAGCAGTACTTC
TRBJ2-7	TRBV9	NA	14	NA	CASSADRTHYEQYF	TGTGCCAGCAGCGCCGACAGAACCCACTACGAGCAGTACTTC
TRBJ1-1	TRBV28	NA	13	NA	CASSFRPDTEAFF	TGTGCCAGCAGTTTTAGACCGGACACTGAAGCTTTCTTT
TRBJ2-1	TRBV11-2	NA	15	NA	CASSSTPSSYNEQFF	TGTGCCAGCAGTTCCACTCCGAGCTCCTACAATGAGCAGTTCTTC
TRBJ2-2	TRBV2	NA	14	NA	CASSEVGSPGELFF	TGTGCCAGCAGTGAAGTTGGGAGTCCCGGGGAGCTGTTTTTT
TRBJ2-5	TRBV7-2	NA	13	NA	CASSPLGGETQYF	TGTGCCAGCAGCCCACTAGGGGGAGAGACCCAGTACTTC
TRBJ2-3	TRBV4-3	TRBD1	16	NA	CASSQDTGQVTDTQYF	TGCGCCAGCAGCCAAGATACGGGACAGGTCACAGATACGCAGTATTTT
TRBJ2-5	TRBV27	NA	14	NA	CAPLAGTTQETQYF	TGTGCCCCCCTGGCAGGGACCACCCAAGAGACCCAGTACTTC
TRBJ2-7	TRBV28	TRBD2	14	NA	CASRRLAGGYEQYF	TGTGCCAGCAGGCGACTAGCGGGGGGGTACGAGCAGTACTTC